Listed below are T cell receptor beta chains from one sample, sequenced in a study of tumor and adjacent non-tumor tissue in lung cancer. A single record per CDR3 protein comes from TCRdb applying MiXCR to the multiplex PCR reads. Of some 100,000 distinct CDR3 sequences in the sample, 55% to 65% were seen once. Material: distant non-tumor lung tissue. These receptors all come from a man aged 25-40 years with non-small cell lung cancer. Both conserved end residues are part of each CDR3. The order of the fields is clone size, D gene, J gene, V gene, CDR3 protein, CDR3 DNA. A D gene is named only where the DNA matches it firmly. The listing skips clone size in some rows; elsewhere it reads once, few, many or a size class.

many,TRBD1,TRBJ1-2,TRBV4-1,CASSQTGQGNGYTF,TGCGCCAGCAGCCAAACCGGACAGGGGAATGGCTACACCTTC
many,NA,TRBJ2-3,TRBV20-1,CSAIETAGTDTQYF,TGCAGTGCTATCGAGACGGCGGGGACAGATACGCAGTATTTT
NA,NA,TRBJ1-2,TRBV5-1,CASSSGPPIGGYTF,TGCGCCAGCAGTTCCGGGCCTCCGATCGGTGGCTACACCTTC
NA,NA,TRBJ2-2,TRBV5-6,CASSLAEDVNTGELFF,TGTGCCAGCAGCTTGGCGGAGGATGTCAACACCGGGGAGCTGTTTTTT
NA,TRBD2,TRBJ2-3,TRBV20-1,CSAIDEQRDPLDTQYF,TGCAGCGCTATAGATGAGCAGCGGGACCCGCTTGATACGCAGTATTTT
NA,NA,TRBJ1-1,TRBV11-3,CASSSLGKRDTEAFF,TGTGCCAGCAGCTCCCTGGGGAAGAGGGATACTGAAGCTTTCTTT
NA,NA,TRBJ2-2,TRBV11-1,CASSLARGAPGELLF,TGTGCCAGCAGCTTAGCTCGGGGTGCCCCCGGGGAGCTGTTATTT
NA,NA,TRBJ1-2,TRBV24-1,CANSDPDSYGYTF,TGTGCCAACAGTGATCCAGACAGCTATGGCTACACCTTC
NA,NA,TRBJ1-5,TRBV10-3,CGIDAAENQPQHF,TGTGGCATCGATGCGGCAGAAAATCAGCCCCAGCATTTT
NA,NA,TRBJ2-5,TRBV5-6,CASSLGSRMETLYF,TGTGCCAGCAGCTTGGGCAGCCGTATGGAGACCCTGTACTTC
large,NA,TRBJ1-6,TRBV11-2,CASSLSWGGSPLHF,TGTGCCAGCAGCTTAAGCTGGGGCGGATCACCCCTCCACTTT
few,NA,TRBJ2-2,TRBV11-2,CTSSLDQDVGELFF,TGTACTAGCAGCTTAGATCAAGACGTCGGGGAGCTGTTTTTT
NA,NA,TRBJ1-1,TRBV5-1,CASSLATRASEAFF,TGCGCCAGCAGCTTGGCTACCAGGGCGTCTGAAGCTTTCTTT
NA,NA,TRBJ1-3,TRBV20-1,CSAKRESGNTMYF,TGCAGTGCTAAGCGAGAGTCTGGAAACACCATGTATTTT
NA,TRBD2,TRBJ2-5,TRBV4-2,CASSQGAGLAGEEAQYF,TGTGCCAGCAGCCAAGGAGCGGGACTAGCGGGAGAAGAGGCCCAGTACTTC
NA,NA,TRBJ2-2,TRBV11-2,CASLACGPRSTGELFF,TGTGCCAGCCTGGCTTGTGGCCCCCGGAGCACCGGGGAGCTGTTTTTT
NA,TRBD2,TRBJ2-7,TRBV20-1,CSARSRTSGGSYEQYF,TGCAGTGCTAGATCGAGGACTAGCGGGGGCTCCTACGAGCAGTACTTC
NA,NA,TRBJ2-5,TRBV4-1,CASSRDRDEEETQYF,TGCGCTAGCAGCAGAGATCGGGATGAGGAAGAGACCCAGTACTTC
NA,TRBD1,TRBJ2-7,TRBV4-1,CASSQGETGGIGETYKQYF,TGCGCCAGCAGCCAAGGAGAGACAGGGGGCATTGGGGAAACCTACAAGCAGTACTTC
few,TRBD2,TRBJ2-7,TRBV13,CASSLLAGGEFEQYF,TGTGCCAGCAGCTTGCTAGCGGGGGGGGAATTCGAGCAGTACTTC
few,NA,TRBJ1-1,TRBV6-6,CASRFTGSMNTEAFF,TGTGCCAGCAGATTTACAGGGTCCATGAACACTGAAGCTTTCTTT
many,NA,TRBJ2-3,TRBV20-1,CSAASNADTQYF,TGCAGTGCAGCCAGTAACGCAGATACGCAGTATTTT
NA,NA,TRBJ2-7,TRBV7-8,CASSPHLGHSYEQYF,TGTGCCAGCAGCCCCCACTTAGGGCACTCCTACGAGCAGTACTTC
NA,NA,TRBJ2-3,TRBV12-3/TRBV12-4,CAGSRESYGRGGGADTQYF,TGTGCCGGCAGCAGGGAATCTTACGGACGGGGAGGAGGCGCAGATACGCAGTATTTT
NA,TRBD1,TRBJ2-6,TRBV11-1,CASSLRDRLLWANVLTF,TGTGCCAGCAGCCTCAGGGACAGACTACTCTGGGCCAACGTCCTGACTTTC
few,NA,TRBJ2-3,TRBV20-1,CSAAPGDTQYF,TGCAGTGCTGCCCCGGGGGATACGCAGTATTTT
NA,NA,TRBJ2-1,TRBV4-3,CTSSQDYRQGYNEQFF,TGCACCAGCAGCCAAGATTATAGGCAGGGATACAATGAGCAGTTCTTC
NA,NA,TRBJ1-5,TRBV20-1,CSASHSTGYQPQHF,TGTAGTGCTAGTCACAGTACTGGGTATCAGCCCCAGCATTTT
NA,NA,TRBJ1-6,TRBV25-1,CASSESNSPLHF,TGTGCCAGCAGTGAATCAAATTCACCCCTCCACTTT